This T cell receptor (beta chain) was sequenced for a study of T cells in tuberculosis. About the research overall: CD1B tetramers identified T cells specific for mycobacterial lipid GMM.

Only in-frame clones appear in the TCRdb table, and some are missing; sequencing was by immunoSEQ multiplex PCR. The data contain about 44,000 clones, roughly 96% of them singletons. Tuberculin skin test and IGRA determined adolescents' latent tuberculosis status at entry. A remark on this clone: Its specificity is unknown.

Whole-study results and caveats: The TCR-beta difference was not significant; alpha differences partly reflected length. Cases with active tuberculosis were adults, while controls were adolescents.

Per germline, CDR1 MNHEY and CDR2 SMNVEV (reference sequence). The CDR3 spans 19 residues. The junction had 12 bases not matched to a gene; V was cut back by 5 bases and J by 0 bases. The chain links TRBV27 to TRBJ2-3; 12 bases match TRBD1. This TCR derives from a donor aged 10-29 years with latent tuberculosis or without tuberculosis infection. The specimen sequenced was PBMCs. The DNA for the CDR3 is TGTGCCAGCAGTCTAAGGGGGACAGGGGGCTCTCTCAGCACAGATACGCAGTATTTT. This translates into CASSLRGTGGSLSTDTQYF.